This T cell receptor (beta chain) derives from a study of regulatory T cells in long-lasting Graves disease. For the study at large: The study counted Graves' disease as persistent given over 5 years of antithyroid drugs and positive TSH receptor antibodies.

The study's findings and limits: There was favoring of TRBV28, TRBJ1-2 and TRBJ2-5 in persistent disease. Sample size was small, which may have lowered accuracy.

Points on this clonotype: Its specificity is unknown.

Through Arm-PCR of CDR3 regions and iRepertoire HTBI primers, TCR beta libraries were built. TCRdb reprocessed the multiplex PCR reads via MiXCR and lists one record per CDR3 protein. The data contain a few hundred thousand distinct CDR3 sequences, around a quarter of them singletons. The CDR3 runs 12 residues. Germline CDR1 and CDR2: SNHLY and FYNNEI. The V and J ends lost 4 bases and 8 bases respectively, with 9 bases between them. Time point described: persistent/refractory GD, antithyroid drugs over 5 years with positive TRAb. Following extraction of RNA from PBMCs, that RNA was used to make the TCR library.

The sample was peripheral blood mononuclear cells (PBMCs), taken when the disease was refractory, from a patient treated with antithyroid drugs. The source of this sequence is a female donor with Graves disease. The chain carries TRBV2 and TRBJ2-1; D gene ambiguous. CDR3: CASSAEIHEQFF. CDR3 bases: TGTGCCAGCAGTGCCGAGATCCATGAGCAGTTCTTC.